The source of this T cell receptor beta chain is a study of graft-versus-host responses after intestinal transplantation. Turning to the study itself: Recipients uniformly received anti-thymocyte globulin induction, followed by tacrolimus and steroids for three to four years.

In the case of this clone: Antigen: not known.

Sequencing was performed with immunoSEQ multiplex PCR; in TCRdb, only in-frame clones are kept and a portion is missing. The data show about 51,000 clones, with roughly 95% seen just once and under 0.3% held by the top ten. Broader study findings: Early post-transplant falls in HvG clones accompanied the peak levels of circulating GvH clones.

The V gene's germline CDR1 is SGHTS and CDR2 YDEGEE. The CDR3 loop spans 14 amino acids. V lost 2 bases, J lost 0 bases, and 7 bases lay in between. This chain uses TRBV5-8 with TRBJ2-3, with D unresolved. This material consisted of unstimulated CD8+ T cells sorted from spleen or lymph node cells, taken before transplant. This receptor was obtained from a human donor who was the organ donor for an intestinal transplant. This chain's CDR3 is CASSFPESTDTQYF. In DNA form, the CDR3 reads TGTGCCAGCAGCTTCCCCGAGAGCACAGATACGCAGTATTTT. Full variable domain (remainder filled in from reference TRBV5-8 and TRBJ2-3): EAGVTQSPTHLIKTRGQQATLRCSPISGHTSVYWYQQALGLGLQFLLWYDEGEERNRGNFPPRFSGRQFPNYSSELNVNALELEDSALYLCASSFPESTDTQYFGPGTRLTVL.